This T cell receptor (beta chain) is from a study of blood T cell repertoires in COVID-19. Across the whole study: From T cells, B-cell-depleted T cells, or PBMCs came the material, which was cDNA or gDNA.

There are 16 residues in the CDR3. CDR1 is MNHEY, CDR2 SVGAGI, per germline. V was trimmed by 1 base and J by 0 bases, leaving 10 bases between them. This clone was seen a few times. The participants were between about 18 and 100 years old and came from fewer than 25 US areas. The authors' processing: Amplifying reference gene primers gave estimates of nucleated cell counts. Assay used: immunoSEQ multiplex PCR; TCRdb lists only in-frame clones, some missing. From that table come the V and J calls and clone size; the DNA was used to work out D and trimming. The top ten clones hold about 5.5% of a sample with fewer than 200,000 clones, approximately 79% of them seen once.

V gene TRBV6-5 combines with J gene TRBJ2-1, with a weak D call TRBD2 (5 bases). Sequenced input: PBMCs or T cells enriched from blood (not recorded which). This clonotype originated in an older woman with acute COVID-19. In nucleotides, the CDR3 is TGTGCCAGCAGTTACTTTGAGGGCAGCTCCTACAATGAGCAGTTCTTC. Translated, it gives CASSYFEGSSYNEQFF.